The T cell receptor beta chain described here comes from a study of STAT5B mutations in CD4+ large granular lymphocyte leukemia. Findings of the study overall: Patient CD4-sorted repertoires looked more clonal than healthy CD4+ repertoires, even without putative leukemic clones. TRBV06-family usage was enriched in top patient clones (8/27) versus controls (2/35).

This clone appeared a few times. Its antigen remains unidentified. TCRdb's copy holds only in-frame clones and misses some; the assay was immunoSEQ multiplex PCR. The table has about 48,000 clones, about three quarters seen once. Per germline, CDR1 MNHEY and CDR2 SMNVEV (reference sequence). CDR3 size: 16 residues. V was trimmed by 2 bases and J by 5 bases, leaving 18 bases between them. Source material: CD4+ T cells from blood buffy coats. The chain employs TRBV27 and TRBJ1-1, with D hard to call. This clonotype was obtained from a human donor in good health. Written as DNA, the CDR3 is TGTGCCAGCAGTTTAATTCCCCCGATGGGTACGACTGAAGCTTTCTTT. It encodes CASSLIPPMGTTEAFF.